These 15 T cell receptor beta chains originate from one sample sequenced in a study of CD8 T cells in Susac syndrome. Random hexamers were used to reverse transcribe the RNA input (roughly 0.5 to 1 ug). One entry per CDR3 protein, called by TCRdb with MiXCR from the immunoSEQ multiplex PCR reads. The sample comprises 400,000 or so distinct CDR3 sequences, more than 80% of which are singletons, and about 0.1% rests with the top ten. The sample taken for sequencing was CD8+ T cells from PBMCs. The receptors were sampled from a human donor with multiple sclerosis.

The J gene is TRBJ2-3, the V gene TRBV7-9, with D unclear. Trimming took 6 bases from V and 0 from J, leaving 10 bases between them. This CDR3 is built from 14 residues. Per the germline V gene, CDR1 is SEHNR and CDR2 is FQNEAQ (reference sequence). CDR3 loop: CASRGYRSTDTQYF. The CDR3 nucleotides read TGTGCCAGCAGGGGGTATCGTAGCACAGATACGCAGTATTTT.

The gene calls are TRBV2 and TRBJ2-1; D is perhaps TRBD2 (5 bases). This CDR3 has 14 residues. CDR1 and CDR2 (germline): SNHLY, FYNNEI. Trimming stripped 7 bases from V and 5 bases from J, with 15 bases between. The CDR3 reads CASIIDWGDNEQFF. Written as DNA, the CDR3 is TGTGCCAGCATCATCGACTGGGGAGACAATGAGCAGTTCTTC.

The V gene is TRBV7-2, the J gene TRBJ2-1; TRBD2 is a possible D gene (6 bases). CDR3 length equals 14 residues. Germline V lookup: CDR1 SGHTA, CDR2 FQGNSA. The V gene lost 7 bases and the J gene lost 5 bases, with 15 bases spanning the gap. DNA for the CDR3: TGTGCCAGCACCGAGGGACTTATTCACAATGAGCAGTTCTTC. Residues: CASTEGLIHNEQFF.

The chain couples TRBV12-3 or TRBV12-4 to TRBJ2-1; no clear D gene. This CDR3 has 14 residues. Trimming took off 3 bases at V and 8 bases at J, with 14 bases between the two ends. In DNA form, the CDR3 reads TGTGCCAGCAGTTTGGTGTCCCCAGTGGATGAGCAGTTCTTC. Protein sequence: CASSLVSPVDEQFF.

The rearrangement uses TRBV20-1 and TRBJ2-1; TRBD2 aligns across 12 bases. With 0 bases clipped from V and 9 bases from J, the junction kept 6 bases outside the gene matches. Looked up from germline, CDR1 is DFQATT and CDR2 is SNEGSKA (reference sequence). The CDR3 loop spans 15 amino acids. In DNA, the CDR3 is TGCAGTGCTAGAGATGGACTAGCGGGACAAACTGAGCAGTTCTTC. It codes for CSARDGLAGQTEQFF.

CDR3 DNA: TGTGCCAGCAGCTTGGAGGGTACCGAGACCCAGTACTTC. Translated: CASSLEGTETQYF. V gene TRBV5-5 combines with J gene TRBJ2-5; the D is unclear. The CDR3 has 13 residues. V was shortened by 0 bases and J by 5 bases, with 8 bases between the two germline ends. Germline values: CDR1 SGHKS, CDR2 YYEKEE (reference sequence).

In DNA form, the CDR3 reads TGTGCCAGCAGTGAAGTAGCGCTCTGGGGCACTGAAGCTTTCTTT. It translates to CASSEVALWGTEAFF. The chain has TRBV6-1 and TRBJ1-1; D not certain. The CDR3 has 15 residues. V gave up 1 base and J gave up 4 bases, with 13 bases separating them. In germline, CDR1 is MNHNS, CDR2 SASEGT.

This sequence joins TRBV6-5 and TRBJ2-4; weak D call: TRBD2 (5 bases). V shed 3 bases and J shed 7 bases, with 16 bases lying between them. Germline V gene sequence: CDR1 MNHEY, CDR2 SVGAGI. The CDR3 is made up of 15 amino acids. In DNA, the CDR3 is TGTGCCAGCAGTTATCGGGAAAACAGTGGCAACATTCAGTACTTC. Protein: CASSYRENSGNIQYF.

The chain couples TRBV5-1 to TRBJ2-7; 7 nucleotides agree with TRBD2. V was pared by 1 base and J by 3 bases, with 7 bases of the junction left unmatched. Germline V CDR1 and CDR2: SGHRS, YFSETQ. The CDR3 has 15 residues. The CDR3: CASSLLGGVFYEQYF. In DNA form, the CDR3 reads TGCGCCAGCAGCTTGCTGGGGGGGGTCTTCTACGAGCAGTACTTC.

The chain couples TRBV3-1 to TRBJ1-2; D possibly corresponds to TRBD1 (5 bases). The germline V and J ends were trimmed by 4 bases and 3 bases, with 18 bases remaining between them. The CDR3 is 16 residues long. Germline CDR1 LGHDT, CDR2 YNNKEL (reference sequence). CDR3 in DNA: TGTGCCAGCAGCCGCCGCATGGACACTGACGACTATGGCTACACCTTC. This gives the protein CASSRRMDTDDYGYTF.

This sequence joins TRBV10-1 and TRBJ1-1; D gene unclear. This CDR3 has 14 amino acids. V was cut by 2 bases and J by 1 base, with 8 bases left in between. Germline V gene lookup returns CDR1 WNHNN and CDR2 SYGVQD (reference sequence). The CDR3 nucleotides read TGCGCCAGCAGTGAGACGGTTGGGAACACTGAAGCTTTCTTT. Translating it yields CASSETVGNTEAFF.

The J gene is TRBJ1-2, the V gene TRBV14; D unresolved. The germline gives CDR1 SGHDN, CDR2 FVKESK. CDR3 length equals 14 residues. V lost 4 bases to trimming and J lost 4 bases, with 13 bases between them. The CDR3 DNA reads TGTGCCAGCAGCCCACTCGGGAGATTCTATGGCTACACCTTC. Encoded protein: CASSPLGRFYGYTF.

The CDR3 sequence is CASSYYPMGTSYEQYF. The CDR3 region has the DNA TGCGCCAGCAGTTACTATCCGATGGGGACCTCCTACGAGCAGTACTTC. V usage is TRBV10-2 and J usage is TRBJ2-7, with D possibly called TRBD1 or TRBD2 (5 bases each). This CDR3 has 16 residues. Germline CDR1 WSHSY, CDR2 SAAADI. Trimming left V 5 bases short and J 0 bases short, with 17 bases between.

V and J are TRBV3-1 and TRBJ2-2; 10 nucleotides match TRBD1. CDR1 and CDR2 (germline): LGHDT, YNNKEL (reference sequence). With V trimmed by 4 bases and J by 7 bases, 6 bases remained unmatched. The CDR3 is made up of 15 amino acids. The CDR3 DNA follows: TGTGCCAGCAGCCCAAGGGACAGGGGCATCGGGGAGCTGTTTTTT. Translated: CASSPRDRGIGELFF.

This chain connects TRBV7-9 to TRBJ2-7; D ambiguous. V lost 4 bases and J lost 3, with 16 bases in between. The CDR3 loop spans 15 amino acids. CDR1 and CDR2 from the germline V gene are SEHNR and FQNEAQ (reference sequence). The CDR3 DNA follows: TGTGCCAGCAGCTCCTATCCCCAAGAAGACTACGAGCAGTACTTC. Translated: CASSSYPQEDYEQYF.